These T cell receptor beta chains were read from a single sample in a study of OX40 agonist ivuxolimab in advanced cancers. Clones were sequenced by immunoSEQ multiplex PCR, and TCRdb holds only the in-frame ones, with some missing. The data contain under 85,000 clones, 88% of them singletons. This specimen consisted of CD4+ or CD8+ T cells sorted from blood, obtained in a trial of the OX40 agonist ivuxolimab. These receptors all come from an adult with an advanced solid tumor such as melanoma, head and neck, liver or kidney cancer. Each CDR3 is given with its conserved first and last residue. The D gene is left open where the match is weak. Clone size is shown for a subset of rows, as once, few, many or a class of expanded clone.

V gene	J gene	clone size	D gene	CDR3 protein	CDR3 DNA
TRBV25-1	TRBJ2-7	once	.	CASSPTWNEQYF	TGTGCCAGCAGTCCTACGTGGAACGAGCAGTACTTC
TRBV6-5	TRBJ2-4	.	.	CASSHGGLQYF	TGTGCCAGCAGTCACGGGGGGCTTCAGTACTTC
TRBV28	TRBJ2-7	.	.	CASSLSGTAASYEQYF	TGTGCCAGCAGTTTATCCGGAACAGCAGCCTCCTACGAGCAGTACTTC
TRBV7-9	TRBJ1-4	.	.	CASSLGLDSVSEKLFF	TGTGCCAGCAGCCTAGGTCTGGACTCAGTTTCTGAAAAACTGTTTTTT
TRBV12-1	TRBJ2-7	.	.	CASSSCTGTGGNNEQYF	TGTGCCAGCAGCTCTTGTACCGGGACAGGGGGTAACAACGAGCAGTACTTC
TRBV4-1	TRBJ2-7	.	.	CASSQDPTNIHYEQYF	TGCGCCAGCAGCCAAGATCCTACAAATATTCACTACGAGCAGTACTTC
TRBV27	TRBJ2-7	.	TRBD1	CASSLPGQGRDEQYF	TGTGCCAGCAGCCTCCCGGGACAGGGACGAGACGAGCAGTACTTC
TRBV9	TRBJ2-3	.	.	CASSVASLVADTQYF	TGTGCCAGCAGCGTAGCTTCCCTAGTCGCAGATACGCAGTATTTT
TRBV11-3	TRBJ2-7	once	TRBD2	CASSRGGDYEQYF	TGTGCCAGCAGCCGGGGGGGCGACTACGAGCAGTACTTC
TRBV5-5	TRBJ2-5	.	TRBD1	CASSLGTEETQYF	TGTGCCAGCAGCTTAGGGACAGAAGAGACCCAGTACTTC
TRBV6-5	TRBJ1-4	.	TRBD1	CASSQDREGKLFF	TGTGCCAGCAGTCAGGACAGGGAGGGCAAACTGTTTTTT
TRBV9	TRBJ2-3	.	TRBD1	CASSPRDRGRPDTQYF	TGTGCCAGCAGCCCACGGGACAGGGGGCGCCCAGATACGCAGTATTTT
TRBV6-5	TRBJ1-1	.	.	CASRLDGRRTEAFF	TGTGCCAGCAGATTGGACGGACGCCGCACTGAAGCTTTCTTT
TRBV11-2	TRBJ1-5	.	TRBD1	CASSPGTGGYQPQHF	TGTGCCAGCAGCCCCGGGACAGGGGGATATCAGCCCCAGCATTTT
TRBV2	TRBJ2-3	once	TRBD2	CASRAGTGGGDTQYF	TGTGCCAGCAGAGCCGGGACGGGGGGAGGAGATACGCAGTATTTT
TRBV5-4	TRBJ1-1	.	.	CASSGGGVNTEAFF	TGTGCCAGCAGCGGCGGGGGCGTGAATACTGAAGCTTTCTTT
TRBV2	TRBJ2-3	once	TRBD1	CASGSGTGLSDTQYF	TGTGCCAGCGGATCCGGGACAGGGTTATCAGATACGCAGTATTTT
TRBV6-5	TRBJ1-1	.	.	CASSSGGLEAFF	TGTGCCAGCAGCTCTGGTGGGTTGGAAGCTTTCTTT
TRBV27	TRBJ1-1	.	.	CASSYRSLDPNTEAFF	TGTGCCAGCAGTTATCGTTCCTTGGATCCGAACACTGAAGCTTTCTTT
TRBV10-3	TRBJ2-7	.	.	CAISERLYEQYF	TGTGCCATCAGTGAAAGGCTATACGAGCAGTACTTC